This record looks at one T cell receptor (beta chain) sequence and its context. Its antigen is not known. TCRdb re-called the 5' RACE reads through MiXCR, storing one row per CDR3 protein. This sample has roughly 540,000 distinct CDR3 sequences; 22% occur once, and the top ten carry about 0.99%. This sample was taken from a study of identical twins. Study-level results: Without tracking the same donors, conclusions rested on cross-sectional statistical analysis.

The same data also went into a second study, on T cells expressing NK-cell markers.

Source material: CD4+ T cells sorted from blood. The sequence was collected from a woman aged 18-35 years in good health.

The DNA of the CDR3 is TGTGCCAGCGGACTTGACAGGGGAGGATATGGCTACACCTTC. Its protein product is CASGLDRGGYGYTF. V is TRBV7-2 and J is TRBJ1-2, with 8 bases matching TRBD1. Germline V CDR1 and CDR2: SGHTA, FQGNSA. This CDR3 contains 14 residues. J lost 5 bases, V lost 8 bases, and 10 bases had no gene match.